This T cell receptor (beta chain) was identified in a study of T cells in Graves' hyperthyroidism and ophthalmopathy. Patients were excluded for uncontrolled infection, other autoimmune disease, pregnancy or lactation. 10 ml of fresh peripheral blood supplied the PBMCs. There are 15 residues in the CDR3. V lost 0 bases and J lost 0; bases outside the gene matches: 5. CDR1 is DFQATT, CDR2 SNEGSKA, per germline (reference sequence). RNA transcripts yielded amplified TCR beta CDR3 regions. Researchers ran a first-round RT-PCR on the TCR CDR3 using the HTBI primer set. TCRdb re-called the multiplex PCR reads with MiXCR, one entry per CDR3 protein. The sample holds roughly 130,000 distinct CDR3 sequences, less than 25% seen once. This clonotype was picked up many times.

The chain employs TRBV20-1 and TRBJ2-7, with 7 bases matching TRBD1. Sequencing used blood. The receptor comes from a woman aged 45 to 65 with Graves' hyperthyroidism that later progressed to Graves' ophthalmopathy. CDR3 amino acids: CSARDLTGYSYEQYF. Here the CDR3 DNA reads TGCAGTGCTAGAGATTTGACAGGGTACTCCTACGAGCAGTACTTC.